This T cell receptor (beta chain) was sequenced in a study of CD4 T cells in relation to SARS-CoV-2 and coronaviruses. Libraries were prepared by immunoSEQ multiplex PCR; TCRdb keeps only in-frame clonotypes and omits some of them. The table has tens of thousands of clones, roughly 72% seen once. Before the COVID-19 pandemic, during about 2011-2019, CD4+ T cells were taken from unexposed donors. The cells were cultured for approximately ten days before CD4+ T cells were isolated. Unexposed-donor CD4+ T cells were probed with SARS-CoV-2 S/N and four cold-coronavirus spikes, cells permitting. Study observations and caveats: In about 65% of donors, memory CD4+ clonotypes crossrecognized SARS-CoV-2 and at least one common cold coronavirus spike. Crossreactive clones expanded significantly less to SARS-CoV-2 than monoreactive clones.

Note on this clone: Its antigen remains unidentified.

Germline assignment: CDR1 SNHLY and CDR2 FYNNEI. The V end lost 9 bases, the J end lost 2 bases, and 16 bases lay between the germline ends. This CDR3 comprises 15 residues. Material for sequencing was CD4+ T cells from PBMCs, cultured in vitro. This clonotype originated in a human donor in good health. The V call is TRBV2, the J call TRBJ1-4; D uncertain. The CDR3 loop is CASLTMPGTNEKLFF. For the CDR3, the DNA is TGTGCCAGTCTAACAATGCCTGGTACTAATGAAAAACTGTTTTTT.